Listed here are 30 T cell receptor beta chains from one sample, sequenced in a study of blood T cell repertoires in COVID-19. The assay was immunoSEQ multiplex PCR, and TCRdb's table has in-frame clones only and misses some. This table has more than 70,000 clones, about nine tenths appearing once. Source material: peripheral blood. The receptors were sampled from a man aged 50-60 years with acute or convalescent COVID-19.

The V call is TRBV7-3, the J call TRBJ2-7; 8 nucleotides align to TRBD1. V trimming: 6 bases; J trimming: 3 bases; junction bases outside the gene matches: 4. The CDR3 has 13 amino acids. Per germline, CDR1 SGHTA and CDR2 FQGTGA. CDR3 DNA: TGTGCCAGCAGTTTCGACAGGGGCTACGAGCAGTACTTC. Its protein is CASSFDRGYEQYF.

The chain employs TRBV19 and TRBJ1-2; 8 bases are a match to TRBD1. J lost 0 bases, V lost 6 bases, and 12 bases had no gene match. CDR1 is LNHDA and CDR2 is SQIVND in the germline V gene (reference sequence). This CDR3 comprises 17 residues. The CDR3 DNA is TGTGCCAGTAGCCTTAATCCGGGGACAGGTGCTAACTATGGCTACACCTTC. Encoded protein: CASSLNPGTGANYGYTF.

Only one count was recorded for this clone. The V gene is TRBV5-1, the J gene TRBJ1-1; D gene ambiguous. V gave up 0 bases and J gave up 5 bases, with 8 bases separating them. Germline CDR1 reads SGHRS; CDR2 reads YFSETQ. CDR3 size: 13 residues. The CDR3 is CASSLGFGTEAFF. CDR3 DNA sequence: TGCGCCAGCAGCTTGGGGTTCGGGACTGAAGCTTTCTTT. Looking up the rest from reference TRBV5-1 and TRBJ1-1 gives the full variable domain: KAGVTQTPRYLIKTRGQQVTLSCSPISGHRSVSWYQQTPGQGLQFLFEYFSETQRNKGNFPGRFSGRQFSNSRSEMNVSTLELGDSALYLCASSLGFGTEAFFGQGTRLTVV.

This chain connects TRBV5-1 to TRBJ2-1; 10 nucleotides agree with TRBD2. CDR1 is SGHRS, CDR2 YFSETQ, per germline. The J segment lost 0 bases and the V segment lost 0 bases, leaving 3 bases of the junction unmatched. The CDR3 runs 17 residues. The CDR3 region is CASSLGAGGHSYNEQFF. The CDR3 coding sequence is TGCGCCAGCAGCTTGGGAGCGGGGGGGCACTCCTACAATGAGCAGTTCTTC.

The rearrangement uses TRBV5-6 and TRBJ2-7; 8 positions match TRBD2. CDR3 length equals 14 residues. CDR1 is SGHDT and CDR2 is YYEEEE in the germline V gene. The trim removed 4 bases at V and 5 bases at J, leaving 8 bases unmatched. CDR3 amino acids: CASSRRGGRHEQYV. The CDR3 coding sequence is TGTGCCAGCAGCCGCCGGGGGGGTCGACACGAGCAGTACGTC.

V gene TRBV9 combines with J gene TRBJ1-1; the match to TRBD1 covers 7 bases. This CDR3 region has 13 residues. V was clipped by 4 bases and J by 3 bases; unmatched bases: 3. The germline V gene encodes CDR1 SGDLS and CDR2 YYNGEE. CDR3: CASSTTGYTEAFF. The CDR3 DNA follows: TGTGCCAGCAGCACGACAGGGTACACTGAAGCTTTCTTT.

The CDR3 sequence is CASSIAGTGNRGNQPQHF. The CDR3 nucleotides read TGTGCCAGTAGTATAGCGGGGACAGGTAACCGGGGCAATCAGCCCCAGCATTTT. The rearrangement uses TRBV19 and TRBJ1-5, with TRBD1 matching over 8 bases. The CDR3 totals 18 residues. Germline values: CDR1 LNHDA, CDR2 SQIVND (reference sequence). Trimming at V came to 1 base and at J to 2 bases, leaving 10 bases not matched to a gene.

The chain carries TRBV20-1 and TRBJ1-2, with D possibly being TRBD1 (6 bases). V lost 6 bases, J lost 2 bases, and 16 bases lay in between. The CDR3 has 14 amino acids. Germline CDR1 reads DFQATT; CDR2 reads SNEGSKA (reference sequence). The CDR3 reads CSASLRGQNYGYTF. CDR3 DNA sequence: TGCAGTGCCAGTCTCAGGGGTCAGAACTATGGCTACACCTTC.

This sequence joins TRBV19 and TRBJ1-1; tentatively, D is TRBD1 (6 bases). The CDR3 spans 14 residues. V was shortened by 1 base and J by 5 bases, with 11 bases between the two germline ends. Looked up from germline, CDR1 is LNHDA and CDR2 is SQIVND (reference sequence). This CDR3 is CASSIARGKTEAFF. Here the CDR3 DNA reads TGTGCCAGTAGTATAGCGAGGGGGAAAACTGAAGCTTTCTTT. The variable domain in full, with the rest retrieved from reference TRBV19 and TRBJ1-1, is DGGITQSPKYLFRKEGQNVTLSCEQNLNHDAMYWYRQDPGQGLRLIYYSQIVNDFQKGDIAEGYSVSREKKESFPLTVTSAQKNPTAFYLCASSIARGKTEAFFGQGTRLTVV.

The chain combines TRBV11-2 with TRBJ2-1; D uncertain. Germline V lookup: CDR1 SGHAT, CDR2 FQNNGV. V gave up 0 bases and J gave up 5 bases, with 11 bases separating them. CDR3 length: 15 residues. This CDR3 reads CASSLDPNTNNEQFF. CDR3 DNA sequence: TGTGCCAGCAGCTTAGATCCAAACACGAACAATGAGCAGTTCTTC.

The chain couples TRBV9 to TRBJ2-5, with D possibly matching TRBD2 (6 bases). Trimming pared 0 bases from V and 3 bases from J, leaving 18 bases between. The CDR3 totals 17 residues. Germline CDR1 and CDR2: SGDLS and YYNGEE. The CDR3 DNA sequence: TGTGCCAGCAGCGTAGGTGCGGGTAGCGGAGGGAAAGAGACCCAGTACTTC. Protein sequence: CASSVGAGSGGKETQYF.

The chain employs TRBV2 and TRBJ1-3; D is uncertain. CDR3 size: 17 residues. V lost 2 bases to trimming and J lost 0 bases, with 14 bases between them. Germline CDR1 reads SNHLY; CDR2 reads FYNNEI. CDR3 DNA sequence: TGTGCCAGCAGTGAATCCAGTCCAGGCTTCTCTGGAAACACCATATATTTT. This encodes CASSESSPGFSGNTIYF.

J is TRBJ2-2 and V is TRBV12-3 or TRBV12-4, with a tentative D call TRBD1 (5 bases). V was shortened by 3 bases and J by 7 bases, with 6 bases between the two germline ends. There are 12 residues in the CDR3. This CDR3 is CASSFRGGELFF. CDR3 DNA: TGTGCCAGCAGTTTTAGGGGCGGGGAGCTGTTTTTT.

The J gene is TRBJ1-2, the V gene TRBV5-1; 7 nucleotides align to TRBD1. Germline assignment: CDR1 SGHRS and CDR2 YFSETQ. The CDR3 has 16 residues. V trimming: 3 bases; J trimming: 1 base; junction bases outside the gene matches: 9. The CDR3 loop is CASSYQRDSVNYGYTF. The CDR3 DNA is TGCGCCAGCAGCTATCAACGGGACAGCGTTAACTATGGCTACACCTTC. Supplemented by reference TRBV5-1 and TRBJ1-2, the full variable domain reads KAGVTQTPRYLIKTRGQQVTLSCSPISGHRSVSWYQQTPGQGLQFLFEYFSETQRNKGNFPGRFSGRQFSNSRSEMNVSTLELGDSALYLCASSYQRDSVNYGYTFGSGTRLTVV.

V and J are TRBV25-1 and TRBJ1-5; 7 bases align to TRBD1. V was pared by 6 bases and J by 11 bases, with 10 bases of the junction left unmatched. CDR3 length equals 13 residues. Germline V gene lookup returns CDR1 MGHDK and CDR2 SYGVNS. The CDR3 DNA follows: TGTGCCAGCAGCCCGAGGACAGGTGGGTCCCAGCATTTT. Translation gives CASSPRTGGSQHF.

This clone was detected only a few times. The chain employs TRBV3-1 (or the pseudogene TRBV3-2) and TRBJ1-1, with D perhaps TRBD1 (6 bases). The CDR3 contains 15 residues. Trimming pared 3 bases from V and 8 bases from J, leaving 19 bases between. Per the germline V gene, CDR1 is LGHDT and CDR2 is YNNKEL (reference sequence). The CDR3 loop is CASSQGRTAGAEAFF. CDR3 bases: TGTGCCAGCAGCCAGGGTCGAACGGCGGGGGCGGAAGCTTTCTTT.

The chain joins TRBV20-1 to TRBJ1-1; 7 bases fit TRBD1. This CDR3 region has 11 residues. Germline V gene lookup returns CDR1 DFQATT and CDR2 SNEGSKA (reference sequence). Germline trimming cut 4 bases from V and 8 bases from J; bases unmatched to any gene: 4. CDR3 in DNA: TGCAGTGCTAAGGACAGGAAGGAAGCTTTCTTT. This codes for CSAKDRKEAFF.

The chain carries TRBV7-9 and TRBJ1-5, with 10 bases lining up with TRBD1. The trim removed 6 bases at V and 4 bases at J, leaving 3 bases unmatched. Germline V gene lookup returns CDR1 SEHNR and CDR2 FQNEAQ (reference sequence). This CDR3 has 14 amino acids. This CDR3 is CASRGQGLNQPQHF. CDR3 bases: TGTGCCAGCAGGGGACAGGGGCTTAATCAGCCCCAGCATTTT.

The chain is built from TRBV3-1 (or the pseudogene TRBV3-2) and TRBJ1-2, with D possibly matching TRBD1 (6 bases). The CDR3 consists of 15 residues. Germline V gene lookup returns CDR1 LGHDT and CDR2 YNNKEL (reference sequence). V gave up 5 bases and J gave up 5 bases, with 18 bases separating them. In DNA, the CDR3 is TGTGCCAGCAGCTACGGACAGAGTCCTAGTTATGGCTACACCTTC. Protein: CASSYGQSPSYGYTF.

The CDR3 DNA is TGTGCCAGCAGGCGGGACAGCGGTAGCAATCAGCCCCAGCATTTT. As protein: CASRRDSGSNQPQHF. The chain uses TRBV7-8 and TRBJ1-5; 7 bases line up with TRBD1. The CDR3 spans 15 residues. The ends lost 6 bases at V and 0 bases at J; junction bases unmatched: 5. Germline V gene sequence: CDR1 SGHVS, CDR2 FQNEAQ. Full variable domain (outside the CDR3, taken from reference TRBV7-8 and TRBJ1-5): GAGVSQSPRYKVAKRGQDVALRCDPISGHVSLFWYQQALGQGPEFLTYFQNEAQLDKSGLPSDRFFAERPEGSVSTLKIQRTQQEDSAVYLCASRRDSGSNQPQHFGDGTRLSIL.

The CDR3: CASICNGLSSTSGENTEAFF. CDR3 in DNA: TGCGCCAGCATCTGTAATGGGTTATCCTCTACGTCGGGGGAAAACACTGAAGCTTTCTTT. This chain links TRBV10-1 with TRBJ1-1; D might be TRBD1 (5 bases). This CDR3 spans 20 amino acids. With 7 bases removed from V and 2 bases from J, the gap between germline ends came to 32 bases. Germline V gives CDR1 WNHNN, CDR2 SYGVQD (reference sequence).

The chain is built from TRBV10-2 and TRBJ1-1; D is perhaps TRBD1 (5 bases). Germline loops: CDR1 WSHSY, CDR2 SAAADI. Trimming pared 4 bases from V and 1 base from J, leaving 10 bases between. The CDR3 totals 14 residues. The CDR3 nucleotides read TGCGCCAGCAGTGGGAGGGACCCGAACACTGAAGCTTTCTTT. This codes for CASSGRDPNTEAFF.

As for this clone: Other DNA sequences in the sample encode the same CDR3. V gene TRBV10-3 combines with J gene TRBJ1-1; 9 nucleotides agree with TRBD1. CDR1 and CDR2 from the germline V gene are ENHRY and SYGVKD. J gave up 1 base and V 5 bases, and 2 bases lay outside the gene matches. The CDR3 loop spans 14 amino acids. Written as DNA, the CDR3 is TGTGCCATCAGTTTGGGACAGGGGAACACTGAAGCTTTCTTT. It translates to CAISLGQGNTEAFF.

This clone has at least ten counts. This chain joins TRBV10-1 and TRBJ2-5; 10 positions match TRBD2. Germline assignment: CDR1 WNHNN and CDR2 SYGVQD (reference sequence). CDR3 length: 18 amino acids. With V trimmed by 4 bases and J by 4 bases, 15 bases remained unmatched. The CDR3 protein is CASSGLWEAGGPLETQYF. CDR3 in DNA: TGCGCCAGCAGTGGTCTCTGGGAAGCGGGGGGGCCACTAGAGACCCAGTACTTC.

The CDR3 coding sequence is TGTGCCATCAGTGATGTTTCCCGGGGGGCGAATTCACCCCTCCACTTT. Amino acid sequence: CAISDVSRGANSPLHF. This chain joins TRBV10-3 and TRBJ1-6; D perhaps matches TRBD1 (6 bases). The CDR3 runs to 16 residues. Germline CDR1 ENHRY, CDR2 SYGVKD. Trimming cost V 3 bases and J 7 bases, with 16 bases left between them.

The rearrangement links TRBV18 to TRBJ2-2; D is ambiguous. Germline CDR1 reads KGHSH; CDR2 reads LQKENI. This CDR3 has 16 residues. V gave up 1 base and J gave up 0 bases, with 9 bases separating them. Written as DNA, the CDR3 is TGTGCCAGCTCACCACTTACGAGTGCGAACACCGGGGAGCTGTTTTTT. Its translation: CASSPLTSANTGELFF.

The chain employs TRBV6-5 and TRBJ1-3, with 8 bases identical to TRBD1. The J segment lost 4 bases and the V segment lost 6 bases, leaving 5 bases of the junction unmatched. Per the germline V gene, CDR1 is MNHEY and CDR2 is SVGAGI. CDR3 length: 14 residues. The DNA of the CDR3 is TGTGCCAGCAGAACCGGGACAGGAGGAAACACCATATATTTT. Translated: CASRTGTGGNTIYF.

The chain uses TRBV2 and TRBJ2-3, with TRBD2 matching over 14 bases. With 9 bases clipped from V and 10 bases from J, the junction kept 9 bases outside the gene matches. CDR3 length: 14 amino acids. Germline V gives CDR1 SNHLY, CDR2 FYNNEI. Here the CDR3 DNA reads TGTGCCAGGGTTTTGGGGACTAGCGGGGGTGCGCAGTATTTT. Translated: CARVLGTSGGAQYF. Combining the CDR3 with reference TRBV2 and TRBJ2-3 gives the whole variable domain EPEVTQTPSHQVTQMGQEVILRCVPISNHLYFYWYRQILGQKVEFLVSFYNNEISEKSEIFDDQFSVERPDGSNFTLKIRSTKLEDSAMYFCARVLGTSGGAQYFGPGTRLTVL.

The V gene is TRBV12-3 or TRBV12-4, the J gene TRBJ1-2; D unresolved. The CDR3 is 13 residues long. Trimming pared 1 base from V and 4 bases from J, leaving 7 bases between. DNA of the CDR3: TGTGCCAGCAGTTTAGAACAGACCTATGGCTACACCTTC. Protein sequence: CASSLEQTYGYTF.

This clone was detected once. This chain connects TRBV6-5 to TRBJ2-5; 10 bases align to TRBD2. Trimming at V came to 4 bases and at J to 4 bases, leaving 6 bases not matched to a gene. This CDR3 has 15 amino acids. Germline CDR1 MNHEY, CDR2 SVGAGI. In nucleotides, the CDR3 is TGTGCCAGCAGTTTCAATAGCGGGGGGCCAGAGACCCAGTACTTC. Its protein is CASSFNSGGPETQYF.